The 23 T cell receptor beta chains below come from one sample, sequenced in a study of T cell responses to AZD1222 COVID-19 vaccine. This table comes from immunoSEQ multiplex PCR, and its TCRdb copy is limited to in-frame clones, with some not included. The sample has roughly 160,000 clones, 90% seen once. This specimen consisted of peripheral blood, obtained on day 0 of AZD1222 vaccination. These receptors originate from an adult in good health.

The DNA for the CDR3 is TGTGCCAGCAGCTTGGTGGGGAACACTGAAGCTTTCTTT. Translation: CASSLVGNTEAFF. The gene calls are TRBV6-5 and TRBJ1-1; D is unresolved. Germline V gene sequence: CDR1 MNHEY, CDR2 SVGAGI. Trimming stripped 6 bases from V and 1 base from J, with 9 bases between. The CDR3 totals 13 residues.

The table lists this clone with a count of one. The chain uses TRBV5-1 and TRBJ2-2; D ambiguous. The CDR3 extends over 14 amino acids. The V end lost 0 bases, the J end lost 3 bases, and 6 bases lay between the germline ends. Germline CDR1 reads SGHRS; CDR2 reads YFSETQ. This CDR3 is CASSLGQHTGELFF. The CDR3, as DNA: TGCGCCAGCAGCTTGGGGCAGCACACCGGGGAGCTGTTTTTT.

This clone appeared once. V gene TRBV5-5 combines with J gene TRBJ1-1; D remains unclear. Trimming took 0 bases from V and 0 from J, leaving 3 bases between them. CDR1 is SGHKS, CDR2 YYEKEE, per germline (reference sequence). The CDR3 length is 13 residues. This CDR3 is CASSLDLNTEAFF. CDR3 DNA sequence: TGTGCCAGCAGCTTGGATCTGAACACTGAAGCTTTCTTT. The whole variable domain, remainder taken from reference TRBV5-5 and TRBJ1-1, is DAGVTQSPTHLIKTRGQQVTLRCSPISGHKSVSWYQQVLGQGPQFIFQYYEKEERGRGNFPDRFSARQFPNYSSELNVNALLLGDSALYLCASSLDLNTEAFFGQGTRLTVV.

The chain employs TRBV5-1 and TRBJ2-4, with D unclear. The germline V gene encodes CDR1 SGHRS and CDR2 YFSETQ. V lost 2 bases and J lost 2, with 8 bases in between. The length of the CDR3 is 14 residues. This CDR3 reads CASSFNPTKNIQYF. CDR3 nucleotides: TGCGCCAGCAGCTTTAACCCCACCAAAAACATTCAGTACTTC.

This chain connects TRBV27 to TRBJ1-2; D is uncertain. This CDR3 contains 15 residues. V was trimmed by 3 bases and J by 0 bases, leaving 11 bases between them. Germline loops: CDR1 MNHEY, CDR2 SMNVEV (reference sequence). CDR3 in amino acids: CASSFSGPTNYGYTF. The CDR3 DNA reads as TGTGCCAGCAGTTTTTCCGGGCCCACTAACTATGGCTACACCTTC.

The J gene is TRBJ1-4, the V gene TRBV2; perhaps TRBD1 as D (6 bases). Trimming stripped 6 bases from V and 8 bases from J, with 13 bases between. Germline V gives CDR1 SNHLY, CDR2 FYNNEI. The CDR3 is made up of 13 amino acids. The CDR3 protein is CASRGTPGEKLFF. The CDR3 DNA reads TGTGCCAGCAGGGGGACACCCGGGGAAAAACTGTTTTTT.

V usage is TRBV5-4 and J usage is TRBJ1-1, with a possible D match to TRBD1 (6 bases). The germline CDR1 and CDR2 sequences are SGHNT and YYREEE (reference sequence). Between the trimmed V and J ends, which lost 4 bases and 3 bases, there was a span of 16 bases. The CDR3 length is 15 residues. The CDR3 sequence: CASSPTQGGYTEAFF. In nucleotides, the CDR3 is TGTGCCAGCAGCCCGACACAGGGTGGGTACACTGAAGCTTTCTTT.

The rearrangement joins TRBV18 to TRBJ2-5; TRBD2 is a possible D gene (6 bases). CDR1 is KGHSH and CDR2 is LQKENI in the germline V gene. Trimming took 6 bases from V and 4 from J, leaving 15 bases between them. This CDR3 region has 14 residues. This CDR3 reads CASSGTVGGETQYF. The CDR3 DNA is TGTGCCAGCTCCGGGACCGTCGGGGGAGAGACCCAGTACTTC.

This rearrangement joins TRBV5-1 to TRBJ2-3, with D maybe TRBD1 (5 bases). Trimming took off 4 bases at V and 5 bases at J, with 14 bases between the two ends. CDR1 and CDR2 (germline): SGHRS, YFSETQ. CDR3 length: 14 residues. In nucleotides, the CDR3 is TGCGCCAGCAGCCTTACCCCAGGGCAAGATACGCAGTATTTT. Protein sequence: CASSLTPGQDTQYF.

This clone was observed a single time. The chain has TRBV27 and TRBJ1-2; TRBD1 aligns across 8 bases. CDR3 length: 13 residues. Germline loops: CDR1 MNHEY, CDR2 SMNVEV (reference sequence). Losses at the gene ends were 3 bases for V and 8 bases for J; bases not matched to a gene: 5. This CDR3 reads CASSFRTGRGYTF. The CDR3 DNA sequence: TGTGCCAGCAGTTTCAGGACAGGGAGAGGCTACACCTTC.

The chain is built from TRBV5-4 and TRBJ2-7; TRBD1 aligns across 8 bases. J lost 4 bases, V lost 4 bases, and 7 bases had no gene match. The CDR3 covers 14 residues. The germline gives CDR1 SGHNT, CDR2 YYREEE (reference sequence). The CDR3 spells CASSPGQGEYEQYF. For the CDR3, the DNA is TGTGCCAGCAGCCCCGGACAGGGCGAGTACGAGCAGTACTTC. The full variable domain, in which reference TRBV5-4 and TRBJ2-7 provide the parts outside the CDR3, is ETGVTQSPTHLIKTRGQQVTLRCSSQSGHNTVSWYQQALGQGPQFIFQYYREEENGRGNFPPRFSGLQFPNYSSELNVNALELDDSALYLCASSPGQGEYEQYFGPGTRLTVT.

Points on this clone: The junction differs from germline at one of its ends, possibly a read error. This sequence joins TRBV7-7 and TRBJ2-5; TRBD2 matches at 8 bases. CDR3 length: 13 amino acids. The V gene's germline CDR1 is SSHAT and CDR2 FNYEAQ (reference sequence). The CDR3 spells CASSGGLRETQYF. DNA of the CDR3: TGTGCTAGCAGCGGGGGACTACGAGAGACCCAGTACTTC. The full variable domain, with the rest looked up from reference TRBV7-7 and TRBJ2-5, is GAGVSQSPRYKVTKRGQDVTLRCDPISSHATLYWYQQALGQGPEFLTYFNYEAQPDKSGLPSDRFSAERPEGSISTLTIQRTEQRDSAMYRCASSGGLRETQYFGPGTRLLVL.

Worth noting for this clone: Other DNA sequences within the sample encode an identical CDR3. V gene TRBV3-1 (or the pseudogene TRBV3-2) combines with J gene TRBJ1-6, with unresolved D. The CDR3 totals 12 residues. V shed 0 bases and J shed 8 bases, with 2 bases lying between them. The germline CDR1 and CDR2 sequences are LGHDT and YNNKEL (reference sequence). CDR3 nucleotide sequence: TGTGCCAGCAGCCAAGATTATTCACCCCTCCACTTT. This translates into CASSQDYSPLHF.

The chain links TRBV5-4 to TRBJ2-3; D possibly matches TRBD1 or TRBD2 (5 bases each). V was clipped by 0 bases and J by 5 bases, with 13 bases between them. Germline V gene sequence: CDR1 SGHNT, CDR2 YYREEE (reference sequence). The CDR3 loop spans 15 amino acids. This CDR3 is CASSLGGTPRDTQYF. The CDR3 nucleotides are TGTGCCAGCAGCTTGGGAGGGACCCCAAGAGATACGCAGTATTTT.

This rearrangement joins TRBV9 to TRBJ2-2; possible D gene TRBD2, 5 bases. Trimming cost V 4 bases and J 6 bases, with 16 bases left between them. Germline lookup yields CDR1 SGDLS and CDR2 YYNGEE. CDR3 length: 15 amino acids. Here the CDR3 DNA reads TGTGCCAGCAGCACCCGTGGGAGCAGCGCCGGGGAGCTGTTTTTT. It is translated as CASSTRGSSAGELFF.

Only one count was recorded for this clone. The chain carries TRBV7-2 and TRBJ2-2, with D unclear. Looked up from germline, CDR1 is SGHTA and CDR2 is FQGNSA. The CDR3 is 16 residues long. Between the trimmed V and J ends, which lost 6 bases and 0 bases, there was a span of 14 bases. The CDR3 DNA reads TGTGCCAGCAGGCCCGGGCGGTCCTCGAACACCGGGGAGCTGTTTTTT. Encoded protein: CASRPGRSSNTGELFF.

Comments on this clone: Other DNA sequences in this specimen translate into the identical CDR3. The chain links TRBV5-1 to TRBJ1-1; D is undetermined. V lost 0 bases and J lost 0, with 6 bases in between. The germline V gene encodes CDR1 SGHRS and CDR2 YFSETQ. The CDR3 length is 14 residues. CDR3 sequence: CASSLGHMNTEAFF. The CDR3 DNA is TGCGCCAGCAGCTTGGGGCATATGAACACTGAAGCTTTCTTT.

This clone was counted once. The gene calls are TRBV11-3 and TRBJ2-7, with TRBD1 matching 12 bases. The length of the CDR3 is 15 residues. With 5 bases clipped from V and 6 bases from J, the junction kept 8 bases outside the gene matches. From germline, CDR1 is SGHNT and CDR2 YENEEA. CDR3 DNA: TGTGCCAGCAGCCTCCCCGGGACAGGGGGCGGCGAGCAGTACTTC. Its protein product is CASSLPGTGGGEQYF.

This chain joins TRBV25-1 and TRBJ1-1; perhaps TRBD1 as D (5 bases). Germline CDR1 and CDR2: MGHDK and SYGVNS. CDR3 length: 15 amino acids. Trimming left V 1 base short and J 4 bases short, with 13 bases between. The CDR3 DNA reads TGTGCCAGCAGTGAATGGTGGGACTTCGGCACTGAAGCTTTCTTT. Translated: CASSEWWDFGTEAFF.

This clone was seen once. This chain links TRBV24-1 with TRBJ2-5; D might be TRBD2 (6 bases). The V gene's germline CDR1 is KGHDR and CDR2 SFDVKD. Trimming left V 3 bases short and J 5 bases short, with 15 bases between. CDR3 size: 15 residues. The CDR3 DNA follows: TGTGCCACCAGTGATGGGAGGCTGGGAGAGGAGACCCAGTACTTC. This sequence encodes CATSDGRLGEETQYF.

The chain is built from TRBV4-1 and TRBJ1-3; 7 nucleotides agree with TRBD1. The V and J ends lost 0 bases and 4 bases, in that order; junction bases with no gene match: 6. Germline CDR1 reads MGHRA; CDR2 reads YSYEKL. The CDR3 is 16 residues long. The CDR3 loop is CASSQDRVGGGNTIYF. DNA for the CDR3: TGCGCCAGCAGCCAAGATCGAGTAGGGGGCGGAAACACCATATATTTT.

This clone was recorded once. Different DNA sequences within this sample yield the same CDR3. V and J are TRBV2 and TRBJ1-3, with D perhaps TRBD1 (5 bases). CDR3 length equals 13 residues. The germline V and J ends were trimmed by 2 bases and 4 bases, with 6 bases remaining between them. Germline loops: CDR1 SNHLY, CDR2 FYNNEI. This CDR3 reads CASSEQGGNTIYF. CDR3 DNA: TGTGCCAGCAGTGAACAGGGAGGAAACACCATATATTTT.

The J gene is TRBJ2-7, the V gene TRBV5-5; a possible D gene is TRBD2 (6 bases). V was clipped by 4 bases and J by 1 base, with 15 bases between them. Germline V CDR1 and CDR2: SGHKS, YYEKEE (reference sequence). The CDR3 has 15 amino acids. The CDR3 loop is CASSPSGGRSYEQYF. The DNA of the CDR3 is TGTGCCAGCAGCCCGTCCGGGGGACGTTCCTACGAGCAGTACTTC.